This TCR beta chain was recovered during a study of shared clonotypes between healthy human individuals (dated by TCRdb to 2020 to 2021). Concerning the study at large: The cohort comprised a couple of women and a few men aged 18 to 49 years. Leukapheresis yielded between about 0.8 and 8.9 billion PBMCs per donor. To increase sequencing depth and limit assay-specific biases, TCR repertoire library preparation and sequencing were carried out by different laboratories using diverse techniques. For each donor, CD4 naive and CD4 memory were each given three plates, CD8 naive was given two plates, and CD8 memory was given one plate. To estimate repertoire size and how much clonotypes are shared between individuals, the study performed deep sequencing of blood TCR repertoires from 4 to 6 healthy adults.

Comment on this clone: Its binding antigen is unknown. The sample holds no much larger clone one base away, and base qualities are not on file.

What the study reported, not specific to this receptor: Sampling was restricted to blood, and TCR repertoires in tissue are likely to differ from TCR repertoires in blood. The small number of donors limited the genetic and exposure-history diversity represented. Compared with non-shared clonotypes, clonotypes shared by all four sorted-subset donors had higher generation probabilities. Sharing across a handful of donors was observed for roughly 5.4% of naive CD4, 3% to 3.5% of naive CD8, around 2.5% of memory CD4, and roughly 0.4% of memory CD8 clonotypes. Estimated clonotype richness was generally larger for naive than for memory subsets. Pairwise subsampling indicated that sequencing depth was expected to affect the degree of clonotype sharing among donors. Even with the large sequencing depth, rarefaction of the sorted-subset datasets indicated that sequencing was incomplete.

Using the deep immunoSEQ assay, TCR CDR3 regions were amplified from genomic DNA by multiplex PCR. For each cell subset, the extracted genomic DNA was distributed evenly across all wells of several immunoSEQ 96-well plates, and each plate served as one replicate. For sorted subsets, 150 to 250 ng genomic DNA, equal to about 30,000 T cell genomes, was loaded into each replicate PCR. Purified libraries were measured with a Qubit 3.0 fluorometer, size-checked on a Bioanalyzer 2100, and measured again with the KAPA Library Quantification kit. A separate single-read 150-cycle Illumina NextSeq 550 flow cell was used to sequence each immunoSEQ 96-well plate. Regarding the original processing steps: Because the immunoSEQ output included only junctional sequences and no quality scores, the filtering could not be the same as the filtering used for full-length reads. To assign V/J genes and CDR3, sequences were annotated against IMGT germline references using PyIR, a Python wrapper for IgBLAST v1.9. Reads were removed for weak V/J assignments (E-value above 1e-6), missing CDR3, stop codons, out-of-frame junctions, or ambiguous translated residues. V3J clonotypes were defined as sequences sharing an identical inferred V gene, J gene, and CDR3 amino acid sequence. Percentage overlap between repertoires was computed as shared unique clonotypes divided by the size of the smaller repertoire. RTK rarefaction, the Chao1 estimator, and Recon v2.1 estimates of unobserved clonotypes were used to assess repertoire richness. For all TCRbeta clonotypes obtained by the gDNA method from a few donors, generation probabilities were computed with OLGA. The table comes from immuneACCESS by way of TCRdb, which keeps in-frame sequences with V and J called. Part of the clones is missing from these tables; in studies checked, under half for an unresolved V gene and the rest for unknown reasons. That table is the source of V, J and clone size, and D and trimming were worked out from the DNA. The sample contains roughly 650,000 clones, more than 95% of them found a single time. Clones ranked in the top ten supply approximately 0.057% of the sample.

Healthy HIV-negative adults with no recently reported acute infections or vaccinations were included as donors. Only Caucasian adults living in Nashville, Tennessee, USA were represented among the donors. Magnetic negative selection was used to enrich CD4+ T cells, after which naive cells were positively selected on CD45RA and the negative fraction became the memory subset. Blood was collected by leukapheresis, and PBMCs were isolated by Ficoll-Histopaque density gradient centrifugation and then cryopreserved in liquid nitrogen vapor phase. Purity and quantity of every magnetically sorted T cell population were checked by analytical flow cytometry. Genomic DNA was isolated from every sorted fraction and measured by UV absorbance on a Nanodrop 2000c. Looking up the germline V gene (reference sequence) yields CDR1 SGHNT and CDR2 YYREEE. At the junction V is shortened by 4 bases and J by 10 bases; bases outside the gene matches: 7. Reading from cysteine to phenylalanine, the CDR3 counts 12 amino acids. The only DNA kept is the CDR3, 36 bases in frame from the first base.

The material sequenced was naive CD4+ T cells sorted from blood. The sample's cell subset or site label, in plain terms: CD45RA+ positively selected. The chain couples TRBV5-4 to TRBJ2-7; the junction holds 8 bases that match TRBD1. This receptor was taken from a woman aged 25 to 45 in good health. The DNA is TGTGCCAGCAGCCTGGACAGGGATCCTCAGTACTTC. The translation is CASSLDRDPQYF.